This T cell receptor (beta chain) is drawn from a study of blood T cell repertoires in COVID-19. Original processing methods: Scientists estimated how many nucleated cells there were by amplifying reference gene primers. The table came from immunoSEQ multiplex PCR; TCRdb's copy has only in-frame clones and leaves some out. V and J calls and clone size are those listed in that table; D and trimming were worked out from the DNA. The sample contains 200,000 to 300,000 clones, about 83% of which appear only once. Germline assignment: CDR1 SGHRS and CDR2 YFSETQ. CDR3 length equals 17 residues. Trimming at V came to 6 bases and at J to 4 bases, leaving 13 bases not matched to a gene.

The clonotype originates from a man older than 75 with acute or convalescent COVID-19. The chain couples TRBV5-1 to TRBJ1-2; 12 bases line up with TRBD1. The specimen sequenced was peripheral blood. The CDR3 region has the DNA TGCGCCAGCACCTCCGGGACAGGGGGCTTCACGGCCTATGGCTACACCTTC. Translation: CASTSGTGGFTAYGYTF.